This T cell receptor (beta chain) was captured by sequencing in a study of identical twins. A universal primer site was created by template switching, with the cDNA bearing unique molecular identifiers. TCRdb re-analysed the 5' RACE reads in MiXCR, keeping a single row per CDR3 protein. In the table there are roughly 690,000 distinct CDR3 sequences, roughly 6% of which are singletons. Per the germline V gene, CDR1 is ENHRY and CDR2 is SYGVKD. V lost 6 bases, J lost 0 bases, and 7 bases lay in between. The CDR3 contains 13 residues. This clonotype was observed at least ten times. The chain couples TRBV10-3 to TRBJ2-3; D is tentatively TRBD1 or TRBD2 (5 bases each). The receptor's source is a young man in good health. Material: naive T cells sorted from blood. CDR3 residues: CAIRGDSTDTQYF. The CDR3 region has the DNA TGTGCCATCAGGGGGGACAGCACAGATACGCAGTATTTT.